A single sample gave rise to the 5 T cell receptor beta chains below, sequenced in a study of T-cell reconstitution after alpha-beta-depleted transplantation in children. As it was prepared, the TCRbeta library received unique molecular identifiers. TCRdb re-derived calls from the PCR reads in MiXCR, one entry per CDR3 protein. The sample holds around 490,000 distinct CDR3 sequences, about an eighth seen once. This specimen consisted of PBMCs, mostly from graft donor cells, obtained 180 days after TCRalphabeta/CD19-depleted stem cell transplant. Every receptor here comes from a female patient aged 2-10 years who had a stem cell transplant for aplastic anemia, so the T cells may come from the graft donor.

The chain is built from TRBV6-2 or TRBV6-3 and TRBJ1-1; D is possibly TRBD1 (6 bases). This CDR3 has 14 residues. Trimming shortened V by 7 bases and J by 0 bases, and 12 bases separated the two germline ends. The V gene's germline CDR1 is MNHEY and CDR2 SVGEGT. Here the CDR3 reads CASNDRRLNTEAFF. In DNA, the CDR3 is TGTGCCAGCAATGACAGGCGGCTGAACACTGAAGCTTTCTTT.

The sample holds a few counts of this clonotype. V and J are TRBV12-3 or TRBV12-4 and TRBJ2-5; TRBD2 matches at 11 bases. CDR3 length: 17 amino acids. J gave up 0 bases and V 4 bases, and 7 bases lay outside the gene matches. In nucleotides, the CDR3 is TGTGCCAGCAGTTCCTCCTCGACTAGCGGGGACCAAGAGACCCAGTACTTC. Residues: CASSSSSTSGDQETQYF.

In this sample, this clonotype turned up a few times. The rearrangement uses TRBV19 and TRBJ2-2, with a tentative D call TRBD2 (5 bases). The V gene's germline CDR1 is LNHDA and CDR2 SQIVND (reference sequence). The CDR3 runs 14 residues. V was pared by 7 bases and J by 0 bases, with 9 bases between. CDR3 region: CASNGGSNTGELFF. The CDR3 DNA reads as TGTGCCAGTAATGGCGGGTCGAACACCGGGGAGCTGTTTTTT. Looking up the rest from reference TRBV19 and TRBJ2-2 gives the full variable domain: DGGITQSPKYLFRKEGQNVTLSCEQNLNHDAMYWYRQDPGQGLRLIYYSQIVNDFQKGDIAEGYSVSREKKESFPLTVTSAQKNPTAFYLCASNGGSNTGELFFGEGSRLTVL.

As DNA, the CDR3 is TGTGCCAGCAGCTCCCTTGGCGGAGCCCCCTACGAGCAGTACTTC. Protein: CASSSLGGAPYEQYF. This sequence joins TRBV7-2 and TRBJ2-7; D not resolved. The V gene lost 4 bases and the J gene lost 2 bases, with 15 bases spanning the gap. CDR1 is SGHTA, CDR2 FQGNSA, per germline. The length of the CDR3 is 15 residues.

There are a few counts of this clonotype. CDR3 loop: CASSPTGTPSTEQFF. CDR3 nucleotide sequence: TGTGCCAGCAGCCCTACCGGGACCCCTTCCACTGAGCAGTTCTTC. The chain has TRBV7-3 and TRBJ2-1; D possibly matches TRBD1 or TRBD2 (5 bases each). Germline values: CDR1 SGHTA, CDR2 FQGTGA. The CDR3 is made up of 15 amino acids. Trimming shortened V by 5 bases and J by 9 bases, and 20 bases separated the two germline ends.